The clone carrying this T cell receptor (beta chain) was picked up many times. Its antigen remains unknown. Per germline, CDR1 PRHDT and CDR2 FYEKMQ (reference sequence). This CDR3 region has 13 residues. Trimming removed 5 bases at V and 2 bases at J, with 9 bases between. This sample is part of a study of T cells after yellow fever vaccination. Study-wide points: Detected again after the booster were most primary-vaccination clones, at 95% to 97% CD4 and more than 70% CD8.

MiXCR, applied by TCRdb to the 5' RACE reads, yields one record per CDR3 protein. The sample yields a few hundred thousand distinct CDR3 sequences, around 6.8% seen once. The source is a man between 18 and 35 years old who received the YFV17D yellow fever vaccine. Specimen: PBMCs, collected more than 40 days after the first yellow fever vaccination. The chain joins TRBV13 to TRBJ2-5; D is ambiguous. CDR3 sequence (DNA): TGTGCCAGCAGCGCCCGGAGACAAGAGACCCAGTACTTC. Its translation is CASSARRQETQYF.